This is a list of T cell receptor beta chains from one sample in a study of blood T cell repertoires in COVID-19. TCRdb keeps only in-frame clones here, not all; method: immunoSEQ multiplex PCR. The data contain about 240,000 clones, roughly 89% of them singletons. Sequencing was done on a sample of PBMCs or T cells enriched from blood (not recorded which). The receptor source for this set is a woman younger than 45 who had recovered from COVID-19. The CDR3 runs from the conserved cysteine through the conserved F or W. The D gene is left open where the match is weak. Size is stated for part of the rows, as once, few or many counts, or as a class when the clone is expanded.

. | once | TRBJ2-7 | TRBV5-6 | CASSLFWEEQYF | TGTGCCAGCAGCTTGTTTTGGGAGGAGCAGTACTTC
TRBD2 | . | TRBJ2-7 | TRBV9 | CASSTEGAGSGISDEQYF | TGTGCCAGCAGCACTGAAGGAGCTGGTAGCGGGATTAGCGACGAGCAGTACTTC
. | . | TRBJ1-1 | TRBV25-1 | CASSESTANTEAFF | TGTGCCAGCAGTGAAAGTACAGCGAACACTGAAGCTTTCTTT
TRBD2 | once | TRBJ2-5 | TRBV5-1 | CASSLLAGSQETQYF | TGCGCCAGCAGCTTGCTAGCGGGAAGCCAAGAGACCCAGTACTTC
TRBD2 | . | TRBJ2-1 | TRBV5-1 | CASSSSGTSGGNNEQFF | TGCGCCAGCAGCTCATCCGGGACTAGCGGGGGAAACAATGAGCAGTTCTTC
. | few | TRBJ2-4 | TRBV6-5 | CASRDWAGDIQYF | TGTGCCAGCAGGGACTGGGCTGGGGACATTCAGTACTTC
. | once | TRBJ1-2 | TRBV6-6 | CASSPYTSQGSNYGYTF | TGTGCCAGCAGTCCTTACACCTCACAGGGAAGCAACTATGGCTACACCTTC
TRBD1 | . | TRBJ1-4 | TRBV28 | CASSLGQGRVNNEKLFF | TGTGCCAGCAGTTTGGGACAGGGCCGCGTGAATAATGAAAAACTGTTTTTT
. | . | TRBJ2-1 | TRBV28 | CASSLSQGGVDEQFF | TGTGCCAGCAGTCTAAGTCAAGGAGGGGTCGATGAGCAGTTCTTC
. | . | TRBJ2-1 | TRBV5-1 | CASSLGMYRQDNEQFF | TGCGCCAGCAGCTTGGGCATGTATAGACAGGACAATGAGCAGTTCTTC
. | . | TRBJ1-1 | TRBV10-3 | CATTGPRGTEAFF | TGTGCCACCACTGGGCCCAGGGGCACTGAAGCTTTCTTT
. | . | TRBJ1-1 | TRBV4-1 | CASSPGGNTEAFF | TGCGCCAGCAGCCCCGGGGGGAACACTGAAGCTTTCTTT
. | . | TRBJ2-1 | TRBV5-1 | CASSLALDNEQFF | TGCGCCAGCAGCTTGGCCCTAGACAATGAGCAGTTCTTC
TRBD1 | . | TRBJ1-1 | TRBV9 | CASSAAKDRRRTEAFF | TGTGCCAGCAGCGCAGCAAAGGACAGGAGGCGCACTGAAGCTTTCTTT
. | . | TRBJ2-1 | TRBV3-1/TRBV3-2 | CASGTQSYNEQFF | TGTGCCAGCGGTACTCAATCCTACAATGAGCAGTTCTTC
. | . | TRBJ1-3 | TRBV9 | CASSVAVGRSSGNTIYF | TGTGCCAGCAGCGTAGCGGTGGGGAGAAGCTCTGGAAACACCATATATTTT
. | . | TRBJ1-5 | TRBV5-5 | CASSLALSEPVGQGNQPQHF | TGTGCCAGCAGCTTGGCCCTCTCGGAGCCGGTTGGCCAGGGGAATCAGCCCCAGCATTTT
TRBD2 | . | TRBJ2-1 | TRBV5-1 | CASSWGAGPIYNEQFF | TGCGCCAGCAGCTGGGGAGCGGGACCCATCTACAATGAGCAGTTCTTC